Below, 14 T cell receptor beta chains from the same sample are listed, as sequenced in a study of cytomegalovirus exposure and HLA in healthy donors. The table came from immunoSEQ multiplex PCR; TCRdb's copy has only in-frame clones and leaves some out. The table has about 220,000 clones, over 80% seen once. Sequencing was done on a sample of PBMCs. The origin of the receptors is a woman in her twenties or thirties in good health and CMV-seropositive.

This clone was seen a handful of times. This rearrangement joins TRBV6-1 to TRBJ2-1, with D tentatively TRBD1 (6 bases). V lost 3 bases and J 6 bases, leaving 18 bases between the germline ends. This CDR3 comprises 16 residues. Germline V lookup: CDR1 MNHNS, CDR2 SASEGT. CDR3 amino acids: CASSDRVGGEGNEQFF. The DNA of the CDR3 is TGTGCCAGCAGTGACCGTGTAGGGGGAGAGGGCAATGAGCAGTTCTTC.

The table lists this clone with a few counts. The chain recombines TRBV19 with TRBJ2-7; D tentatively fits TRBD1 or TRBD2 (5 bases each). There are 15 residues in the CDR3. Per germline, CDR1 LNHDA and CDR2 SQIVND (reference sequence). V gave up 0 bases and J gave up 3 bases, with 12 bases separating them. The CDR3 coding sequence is TGTGCCAGTAGTATAGAGGGGTTGGGGGACTACGAGCAGTACTTC. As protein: CASSIEGLGDYEQYF.

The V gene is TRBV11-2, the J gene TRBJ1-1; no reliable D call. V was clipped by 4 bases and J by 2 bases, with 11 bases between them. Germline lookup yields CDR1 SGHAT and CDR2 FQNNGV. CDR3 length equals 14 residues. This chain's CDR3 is CASSWGSLNTEAFF. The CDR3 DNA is TGTGCCAGCAGCTGGGGTTCACTTAACACTGAAGCTTTCTTT.

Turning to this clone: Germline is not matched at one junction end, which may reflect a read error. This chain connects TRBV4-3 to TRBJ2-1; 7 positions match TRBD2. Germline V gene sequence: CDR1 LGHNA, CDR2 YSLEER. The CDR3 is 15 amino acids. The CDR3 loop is CASSPGGNSYNEQLF. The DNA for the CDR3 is TGCGCCAGCAGCCCCGGGGGGAACTCCTACAATGAGCAGCTCTTC.

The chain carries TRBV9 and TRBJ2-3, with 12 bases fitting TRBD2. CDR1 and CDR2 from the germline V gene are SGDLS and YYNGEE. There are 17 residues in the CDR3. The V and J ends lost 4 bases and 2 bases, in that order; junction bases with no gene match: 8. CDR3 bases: TGTGCCAGCAGCCCCCAGACTAGCGGGAGTATCACAGATACGCAGTATTTT. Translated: CASSPQTSGSITDTQYF.

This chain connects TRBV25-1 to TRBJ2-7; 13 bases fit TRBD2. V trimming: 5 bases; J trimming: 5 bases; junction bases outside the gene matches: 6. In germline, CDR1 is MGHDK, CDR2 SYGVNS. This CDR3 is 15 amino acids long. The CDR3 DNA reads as TGTGCCAGCAGTTCCACGGGACTAGCGGGAAACGAGCAGTACTTC. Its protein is CASSSTGLAGNEQYF.

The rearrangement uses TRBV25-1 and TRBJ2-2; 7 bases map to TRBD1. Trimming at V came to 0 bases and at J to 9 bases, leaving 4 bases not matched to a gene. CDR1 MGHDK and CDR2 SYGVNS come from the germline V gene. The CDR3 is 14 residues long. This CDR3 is CASSEYTGVRELFF. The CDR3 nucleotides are TGTGCCAGCAGTGAATACACAGGGGTCCGGGAGCTGTTTTTT.

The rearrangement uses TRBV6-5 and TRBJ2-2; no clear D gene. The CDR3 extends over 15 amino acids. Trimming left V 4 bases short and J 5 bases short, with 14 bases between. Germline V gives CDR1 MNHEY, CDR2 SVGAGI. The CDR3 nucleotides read TGTGCCAGCAGTTCGGGTCTCCCCTATACCGGGGAGCTGTTTTTT. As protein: CASSSGLPYTGELFF.

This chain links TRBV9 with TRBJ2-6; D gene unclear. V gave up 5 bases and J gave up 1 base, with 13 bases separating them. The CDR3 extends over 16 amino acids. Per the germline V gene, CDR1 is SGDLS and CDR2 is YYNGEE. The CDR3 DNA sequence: TGTGCCAGCAGGGGAACTTCCAGTTCTGGGGCCAACGTCCTGACTTTC. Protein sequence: CASRGTSSSGANVLTF.

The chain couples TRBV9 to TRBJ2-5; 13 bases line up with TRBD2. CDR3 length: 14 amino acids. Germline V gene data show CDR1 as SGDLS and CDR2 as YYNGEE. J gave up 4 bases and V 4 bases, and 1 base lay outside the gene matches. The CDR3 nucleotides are TGTGCCAGCAGCACTAGCGGGAGGGCAGAGACCCAGTACTTC. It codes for CASSTSGRAETQYF.

CDR3 protein: CASSRTGSSYEQYF. For the CDR3, the DNA is TGTGCCAGCAGTCGAACCGGGTCTTCCTACGAGCAGTACTTC. The chain is built from TRBV6-5 and TRBJ2-7; D unresolved. Trimming took off 5 bases at V and 1 base at J, with 12 bases between the two ends. The CDR3 spans 14 residues. CDR1 is MNHEY and CDR2 is SVGAGI in the germline V gene.

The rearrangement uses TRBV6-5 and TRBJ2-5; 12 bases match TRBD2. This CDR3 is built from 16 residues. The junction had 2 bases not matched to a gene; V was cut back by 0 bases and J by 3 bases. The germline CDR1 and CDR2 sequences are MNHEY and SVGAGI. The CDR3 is CASSYSGLAGKETQYF. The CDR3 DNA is TGTGCCAGCAGTTACTCGGGACTAGCGGGTAAAGAGACCCAGTACTTC.

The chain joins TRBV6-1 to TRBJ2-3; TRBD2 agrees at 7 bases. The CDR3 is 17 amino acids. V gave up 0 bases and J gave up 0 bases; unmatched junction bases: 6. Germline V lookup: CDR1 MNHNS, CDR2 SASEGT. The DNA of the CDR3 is TGTGCCAGCAGTGAAGCTCCTAGCGGACTTAGCACAGATACGCAGTATTTT. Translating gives CASSEAPSGLSTDTQYF.

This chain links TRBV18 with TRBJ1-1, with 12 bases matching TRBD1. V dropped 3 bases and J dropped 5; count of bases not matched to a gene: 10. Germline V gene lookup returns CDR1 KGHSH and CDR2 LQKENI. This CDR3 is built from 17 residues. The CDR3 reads CASSPGQGASRNTEAFF. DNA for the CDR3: TGTGCCAGCTCACCGGGACAGGGGGCGAGTCGGAATACTGAAGCTTTCTTT.